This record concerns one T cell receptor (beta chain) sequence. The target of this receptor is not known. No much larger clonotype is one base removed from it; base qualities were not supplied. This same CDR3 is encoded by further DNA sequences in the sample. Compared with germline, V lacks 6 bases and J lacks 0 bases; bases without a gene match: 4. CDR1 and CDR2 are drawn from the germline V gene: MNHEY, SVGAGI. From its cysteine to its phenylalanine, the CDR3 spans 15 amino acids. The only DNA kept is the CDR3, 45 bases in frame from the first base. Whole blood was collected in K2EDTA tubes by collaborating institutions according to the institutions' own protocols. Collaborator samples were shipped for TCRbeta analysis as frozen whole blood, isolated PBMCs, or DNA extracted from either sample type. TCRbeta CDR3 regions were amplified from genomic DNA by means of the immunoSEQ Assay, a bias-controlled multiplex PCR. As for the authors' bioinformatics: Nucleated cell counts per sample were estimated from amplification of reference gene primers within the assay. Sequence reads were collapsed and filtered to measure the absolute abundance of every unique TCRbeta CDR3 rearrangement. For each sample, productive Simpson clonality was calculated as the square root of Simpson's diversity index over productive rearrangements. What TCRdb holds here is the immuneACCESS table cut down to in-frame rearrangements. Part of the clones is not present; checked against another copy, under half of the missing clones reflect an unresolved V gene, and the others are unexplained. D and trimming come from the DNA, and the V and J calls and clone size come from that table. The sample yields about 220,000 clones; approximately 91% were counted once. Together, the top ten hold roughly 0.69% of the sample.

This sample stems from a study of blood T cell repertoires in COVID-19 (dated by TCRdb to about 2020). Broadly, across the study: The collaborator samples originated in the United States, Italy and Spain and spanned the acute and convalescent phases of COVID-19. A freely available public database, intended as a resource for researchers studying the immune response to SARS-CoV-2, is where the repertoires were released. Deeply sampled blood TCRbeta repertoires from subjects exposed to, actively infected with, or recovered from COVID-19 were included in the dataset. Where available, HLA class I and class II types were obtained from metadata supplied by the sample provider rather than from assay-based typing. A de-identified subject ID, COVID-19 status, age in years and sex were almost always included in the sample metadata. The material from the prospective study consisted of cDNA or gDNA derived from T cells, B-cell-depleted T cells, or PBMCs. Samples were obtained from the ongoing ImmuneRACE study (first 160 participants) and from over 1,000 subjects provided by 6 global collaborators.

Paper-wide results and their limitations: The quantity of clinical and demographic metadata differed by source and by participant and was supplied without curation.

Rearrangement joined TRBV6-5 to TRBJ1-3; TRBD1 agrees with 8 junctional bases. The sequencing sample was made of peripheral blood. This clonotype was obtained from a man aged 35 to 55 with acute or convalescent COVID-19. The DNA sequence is TGTGCCAGCAGAGGACAGGGACTCTCTGGAAACACCATATATTTT. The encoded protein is CASRGQGLSGNTIYF.